This TCR beta chain was captured by sequencing in a study of blood T cell repertoires in COVID-19. The CDR3 runs 14 residues. Per the germline V gene, CDR1 is SGHNT and CDR2 is YENEEA. Deletions cut 1 base from V and 1 base from J, with 7 bases between. Measured with immunoSEQ multiplex PCR; TCRdb has only the in-frame clones, and not every one. The sample has 400,000 or so clones; around nine tenths are singletons. The gene calls are TRBV11-3 and TRBJ1-1; the D gene is possibly TRBD1 (5 bases). The sample was peripheral blood. The receptor's source is a human donor in a cohort sampled during active COVID-19. This chain's CDR3 is CASSLVQGNTEAFF. The CDR3 nucleotides read TGTGCCAGCAGCTTAGTCCAGGGGAACACTGAAGCTTTCTTT.